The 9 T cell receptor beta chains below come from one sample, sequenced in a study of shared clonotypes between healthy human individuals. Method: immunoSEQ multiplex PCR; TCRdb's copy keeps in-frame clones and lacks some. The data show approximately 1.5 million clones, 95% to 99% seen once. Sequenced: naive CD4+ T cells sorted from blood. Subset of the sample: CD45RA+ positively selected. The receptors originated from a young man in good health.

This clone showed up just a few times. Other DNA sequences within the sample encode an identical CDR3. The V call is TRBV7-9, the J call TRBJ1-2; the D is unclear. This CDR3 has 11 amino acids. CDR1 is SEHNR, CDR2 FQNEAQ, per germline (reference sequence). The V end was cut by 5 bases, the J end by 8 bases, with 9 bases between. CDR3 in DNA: TGTGCCAGCAGCCCCCTCGAAGGCTACACCTTC. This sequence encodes CASSPLEGYTF.

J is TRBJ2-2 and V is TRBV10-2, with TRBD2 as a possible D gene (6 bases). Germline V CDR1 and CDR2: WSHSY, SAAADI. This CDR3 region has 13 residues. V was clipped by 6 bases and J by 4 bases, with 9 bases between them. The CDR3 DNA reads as TGCGCCAGCAGGGGACTGATCACCGGGGAGCTGTTTTTT. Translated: CASRGLITGELFF.

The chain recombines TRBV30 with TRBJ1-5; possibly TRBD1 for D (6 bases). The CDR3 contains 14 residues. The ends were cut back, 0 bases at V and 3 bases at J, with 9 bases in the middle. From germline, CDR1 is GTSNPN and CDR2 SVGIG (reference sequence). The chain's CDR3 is CAWSVGTHNQPQHF. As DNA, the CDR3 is TGTGCCTGGAGTGTAGGGACACACAATCAGCCCCAGCATTTT. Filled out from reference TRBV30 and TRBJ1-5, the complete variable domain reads SQTIHQWPATLVQPVGSPLSLECTVEGTSNPNLYWYRQAAGRGLQLLFYSVGIGQISSEVPQNLSASRPQDRQFILSSKKLLLSDSGFYLCAWSVGTHNQPQHFGDGTRLSIL.

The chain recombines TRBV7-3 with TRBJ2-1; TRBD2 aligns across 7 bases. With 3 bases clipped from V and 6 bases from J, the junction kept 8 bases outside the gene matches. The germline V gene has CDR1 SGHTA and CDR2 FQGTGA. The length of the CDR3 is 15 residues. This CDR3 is CASSLQRGRVNEQFF. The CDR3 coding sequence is TGTGCCAGCAGCTTGCAGCGCGGGAGAGTCAATGAGCAGTTCTTC.

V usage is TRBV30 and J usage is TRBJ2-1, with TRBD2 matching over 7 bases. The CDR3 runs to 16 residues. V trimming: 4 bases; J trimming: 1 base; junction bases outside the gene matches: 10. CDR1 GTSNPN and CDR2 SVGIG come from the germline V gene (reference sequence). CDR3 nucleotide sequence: TGTGCCTGGAATAGGGGCGGGAGTGCATCCTACAATGAGCAGTTCTTC. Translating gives CAWNRGGSASYNEQFF.

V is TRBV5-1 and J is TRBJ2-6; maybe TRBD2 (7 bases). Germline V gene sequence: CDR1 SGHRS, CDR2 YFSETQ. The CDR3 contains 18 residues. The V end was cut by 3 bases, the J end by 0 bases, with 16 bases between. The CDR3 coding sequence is TGCGCCAGCAGCTCAAGGGGGGGGCCCTTCTCTGGGGCCAACGTCCTGACTTTC. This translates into CASSSRGGPFSGANVLTF.

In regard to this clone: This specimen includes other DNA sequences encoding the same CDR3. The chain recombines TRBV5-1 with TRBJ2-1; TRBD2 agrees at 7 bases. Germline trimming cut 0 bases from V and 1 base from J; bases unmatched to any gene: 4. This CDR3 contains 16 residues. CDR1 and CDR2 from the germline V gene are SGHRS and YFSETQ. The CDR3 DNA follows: TGCGCCAGCAGCTTGGTGGCTAGCGGTTCCTACAATGAGCAGTTCTTC. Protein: CASSLVASGSYNEQFF.

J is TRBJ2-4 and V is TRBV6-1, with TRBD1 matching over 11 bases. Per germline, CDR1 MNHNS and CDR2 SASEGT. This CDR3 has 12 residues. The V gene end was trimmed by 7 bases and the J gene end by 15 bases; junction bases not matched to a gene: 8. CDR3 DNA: TGTGCCAGCACCTTGGACAGGGGGCCGGGGTACTTC. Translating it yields CASTLDRGPGYF.

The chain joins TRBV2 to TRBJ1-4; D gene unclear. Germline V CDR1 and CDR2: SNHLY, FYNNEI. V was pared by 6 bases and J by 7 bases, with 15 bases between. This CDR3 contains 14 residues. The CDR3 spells CASRDPGAVEKLFF. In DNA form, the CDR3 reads TGTGCCAGCAGGGATCCGGGTGCGGTTGAAAAACTGTTTTTT.